One T cell receptor beta chain is described in this entry. The data derive from a study of T cell changes during pregnancy in multiple sclerosis. Trimming removed 1 base at V and 3 bases at J, with 22 bases between. CDR3 length equals 17 residues. CDR1 and CDR2 (germline): GTSNPN, SVGIG (reference sequence). The repertoire was sequenced with immunoSEQ multiplex PCR; TCRdb's copy has only in-frame clones and lacks some. The sample comprises tens of thousands of clones, approximately 90% of which are singletons, and approximately 6.2% rests with the top ten. This sequence joins TRBV30 and TRBJ2-7, with D possibly being TRBD2 (6 bases). This clonotype was sampled from a female donor with multiple sclerosis, enrolled in a pregnancy study. Sequences were derived from CD8+ T cells from peripheral blood mononuclear cells, sampled before pregnancy. CDR3 amino acids: CAWSGGDAAETFYEQYF. DNA for the CDR3: TGTGCCTGGAGTGGGGGGGATGCAGCGGAGACTTTCTACGAGCAGTACTTC.